The sequence of this T cell receptor beta chain was determined in a study of T cell changes during pregnancy in multiple sclerosis. CDR3 length equals 14 residues. Germline trimming cut 6 bases from V and 2 bases from J; bases unmatched to any gene: 5. Germline-derived CDR1 and CDR2 are MNHEY and SVGAGI. Profiling relied on immunoSEQ multiplex PCR, and the TCRdb table lists in-frame clones only, not all of them. The data contain 65,000 to 85,000 clones, approximately 92% of them singletons. V gene TRBV6-5 combines with J gene TRBJ2-7, with 9 bases aligning to TRBD1. This TCR was sampled from a female donor with multiple sclerosis, enrolled in a pregnancy study. Source: CD4+ T cells from peripheral blood mononuclear cells, taken before pregnancy. CDR3 sequence reads: CASSQTGGTYEQYF. The CDR3 DNA sequence: TGTGCCAGCAGCCAGACAGGGGGGACCTACGAGCAGTACTTC.